Sequencing of this T cell receptor beta chain was carried out in a study of identical twins. TCRdb passed the 5' RACE reads through MiXCR, listing each CDR3 protein once. The top ten hold under 0.95% of the sample, which has roughly 500,000 distinct CDR3 sequences, about 20% seen once. This clonotype appeared a few times. Its cognate antigen is unknown. The CDR3 spans 21 residues. V was pared by 5 bases and J by 9 bases, with 26 bases of the junction left unmatched. The V gene's germline CDR1 is SGHDT and CDR2 YYEEEE. Findings and caveats of the study: In drawing conclusions, the study used cross-sectional statistical analysis and did not follow the same donors. Excess twin sharing in beta out-of-frame sequences was weaker.

These data were likewise used in another study, on T cells expressing NK-cell markers. That paper adds: Sorted T-cell subsets CD3+CD56+NKG2C+, CD3+CD56+NKG2C- and CD3+CD56-NKG2C+ were TCR beta-sequenced. The study found these clonotypes also leading the CD3+CD56-NKG2C+ fraction in several donors.

The sequencing input was CD4+ T cells sorted from blood. The clonotype originates from a woman aged 18 to 35 in good health. The J gene is TRBJ2-1, the V gene TRBV5-6; 13 bases are shared with TRBD2. CDR3 in DNA: TGTGCCAGCAGTTCGGGACTAGCGGGATTTAACCAAGACTCTCCTTGGGGTGAGCAGTTCTTC. It specifies CASSSGLAGFNQDSPWGEQFF.